These 26 T cell receptor beta chains came from one sample sequenced in a study of somatic mutations in cytotoxic T cells in rheumatoid arthritis (dated 2017 in TCRdb). Library construction relied on the immunoSEQ multiplex PCR assay. Entries here come from immuneACCESS through TCRdb and include only in-frame sequences with V and J called. Some clones fail to appear in such tables; in the studies checked, an unresolved V gene covers under half of the shortfall, and the cause of the remainder is unknown. In this sample the table shows roughly 20,000 clones, roughly 72% of which occur a single time. The ten largest clones add up to 5.3% of the sample. Sequenced input: CD8+ T cells sorted from blood. These receptors came from a man aged 55 to 70 in good health.

This chain joins TRBV9 and TRBJ1-5; D perhaps matches TRBD1 (5 bases). V was shortened by 3 bases and J by 3 bases, with 13 bases between the two germline ends. The CDR3 extends over 15 amino acids. Germline V CDR1 and CDR2: SGDLS, YYNGEE. DNA for the CDR3: TGTGCCAGCAGCGCCCTCGGGGGGTACAATCAGCCCCAGCATTTT. Translated: CASSALGGYNQPQHF.

The chain combines TRBV6-1 with TRBJ2-7, with 8 bases aligning to TRBD1. CDR1 MNHNS and CDR2 SASEGT come from the germline V gene. V lost 6 bases to trimming and J lost 2 bases; unmatched junction nucleotides: 9. The CDR3 runs 15 residues. CDR3 residues: CASRPPGGPTYEQYF. The CDR3 nucleotides are TGTGCCAGCAGACCTCCAGGGGGCCCCACCTACGAGCAGTACTTC.

The V and J genes are TRBV5-4 and TRBJ2-1; 9 positions agree with TRBD1. This CDR3 region has 15 residues. Germline V gene sequence: CDR1 SGHNT, CDR2 YYREEE (reference sequence). V lost 0 bases to trimming and J lost 7 bases; unmatched junction nucleotides: 5. The CDR3 nucleotides read TGTGCCAGCAGCTTGGCCGGGACAGGGTGGAATGAGCAGTTCTTC. Translation: CASSLAGTGWNEQFF.

This chain uses TRBV21-1 with TRBJ1-6. TRBV21-1 is noted as a pseudogene. The CDR3 runs to 13 residues. The CDR3 region is CASPPNRGSPLHF. CDR3 bases: TGTGCCAGCCCTCCAAACCGGGGTTCACCCCTCCACTTT.

The gene calls are TRBV5-6 and TRBJ2-7, with TRBD2 identical over 9 bases. Trimming cost V 4 bases and J 9 bases; bases outside gene matches: 11. The CDR3 contains 14 residues. Germline values: CDR1 SGHDT, CDR2 YYEEEE. This CDR3 is CASSVTSGAVGQYF. DNA of the CDR3: TGTGCCAGCAGCGTGACTAGCGGAGCCGTGGGGCAGTACTTC. Filled out from reference TRBV5-6 and TRBJ2-7, the complete variable domain reads DAGVTQSPTHLIKTRGQQVTLRCSPKSGHDTVSWYQQALGQGPQFIFQYYEEEERQRGNFPDRFSGHQFPNYSSELNVNALLLGDSALYLCASSVTSGAVGQYFGPGTRLTVT.

The chain is built from TRBV27 and TRBJ2-7, with D possibly matching TRBD2 (6 bases). The germline gives CDR1 MNHEY, CDR2 SMNVEV (reference sequence). Trimming removed 6 bases from V and 3 bases from J, with 12 bases in between. This CDR3 has 13 amino acids. The CDR3 reads CASSPPGDYEQYF. The CDR3 DNA reads TGTGCCAGCAGCCCCCCGGGGGACTACGAGCAGTACTTC.

The genes are TRBV4-1 and TRBJ2-3; no reliable D call. Germline V lookup: CDR1 MGHRA, CDR2 YSYEKL. V was trimmed by 1 base and J by 6 bases, leaving 5 bases between them. The CDR3 sequence is 12 residues long. CDR3 residues: CASSQAGDTQYF. The CDR3, as DNA: TGCGCCAGCAGCCAAGCCGGGGATACGCAGTATTTT.

The chain links TRBV4-3 to TRBJ2-7; D might be TRBD1 (5 bases). This CDR3 contains 15 residues. CDR1 LGHNA and CDR2 YSLEER come from the germline V gene. Between the trimmed V and J ends, which lost 1 base and 7 bases, there was a span of 17 bases. The CDR3 sequence is CASSQGQSWMDEQYF. The CDR3 bases are TGCGCCAGCAGCCAAGGACAGAGTTGGATGGATGAGCAGTACTTC.

The J gene is TRBJ2-1, the V gene TRBV6-4; the D gene is possibly TRBD1 (6 bases). Trimming removed 4 bases from V and 7 bases from J, with 11 bases in between. Germline V gives CDR1 MRHNA, CDR2 SNTAGT. CDR3 length: 13 residues. The CDR3 sequence is CASSGGLMNEQFF. The CDR3 nucleotides read TGTGCCAGCAGTGGGGGGCTAATGAATGAGCAGTTCTTC.

In its sample, this clone was seen a few times. The chain combines TRBV27 with TRBJ2-1; 11 bases agree with TRBD2. J lost 7 bases, V lost 7 bases, and 6 bases had no gene match. This CDR3 comprises 14 residues. Germline V gene sequence: CDR1 MNHEY, CDR2 SMNVEV (reference sequence). Here the CDR3 DNA reads TGTGCCAGCACCCACACTAGCGGGAGTAATGAGCAGTTCTTC. It is translated as CASTHTSGSNEQFF.

The rearrangement joins TRBV6-1 to TRBJ2-1; 7 bases fit TRBD2. The CDR3 contains 13 residues. From germline, CDR1 is MNHNS and CDR2 SASEGT. Trimming took 6 bases from V and 5 from J; bases not matched to a gene: 4. In nucleotides, the CDR3 is TGTGCCAGCAGCCTGGGACTACACAATGAGCAGTTCTTC. This codes for CASSLGLHNEQFF.

The chain couples TRBV27 to TRBJ2-2, with TRBD2 as a possible D gene (6 bases). V was pared by 4 bases and J by 6 bases, with 15 bases between. The CDR3 length is 15 residues. Germline CDR1 and CDR2: MNHEY and SMNVEV (reference sequence). The CDR3 protein is CASSSTPGAAGELFF. CDR3 coding DNA: TGTGCCAGCAGTTCCACACCGGGAGCGGCCGGGGAGCTGTTTTTT.

This chain uses TRBV14 with TRBJ2-7; D possibly corresponds to TRBD2 (5 bases). The CDR3 consists of 15 residues. CDR1 and CDR2 from the germline V gene are SGHDN and FVKESK. Trimming pared 4 bases from V and 2 bases from J, leaving 15 bases between. CDR3 amino acids: CASSLGSIIPYEQYF. The CDR3 DNA reads as TGTGCCAGCAGCCTAGGGAGTATAATTCCCTACGAGCAGTACTTC. The full variable domain, its missing parts supplied by reference TRBV14 and TRBJ2-7, is EAGVTQFPSHSVIEKGQTVTLRCDPISGHDNLYWYRRVMGKEIKFLLHFVKESKQDESGMPNNRFLAERTGGTYSTLKVQPAELEDSGVYFCASSLGSIIPYEQYFGPGTRLTVT.

The rearrangement joins TRBV6-4 to TRBJ2-6; maybe TRBD1 (5 bases). In germline, CDR1 is MRHNA, CDR2 SNTAGT. V shed 7 bases and J shed 4 bases, with 11 bases lying between them. The CDR3 extends over 14 amino acids. CDR3 region: CASKQGLGANVLTF. CDR3 bases: TGTGCCAGCAAGCAGGGTCTCGGGGCCAACGTCCTGACTTTC.

The genes are TRBV9 and TRBJ2-7; tentative D call: TRBD2 (5 bases). Deletions cut 4 bases from V and 2 bases from J, with 10 bases between. In germline, CDR1 is SGDLS, CDR2 YYNGEE. This CDR3 has 13 residues. The CDR3 protein is CASSPGVAYEQYF. CDR3 coding DNA: TGTGCCAGCAGCCCCGGGGTAGCCTACGAGCAGTACTTC.

The chain uses TRBV7-9 and TRBJ2-2; TRBD1 aligns across 7 bases. Trimming cost V 9 bases and J 6 bases; bases outside gene matches: 16. The CDR3 covers 16 residues. Per germline, CDR1 SEHNR and CDR2 FQNEAQ (reference sequence). The CDR3: CASHAQTGIGSGELFF. CDR3 in DNA: TGTGCCAGTCATGCTCAGACAGGGATTGGATCCGGGGAGCTGTTTTTT.

The rearrangement joins TRBV19 to TRBJ1-4; D remains ambiguous. Trimming shortened V by 7 bases and J by 0 bases, and 15 bases separated the two germline ends. This CDR3 region has 16 residues. Germline CDR1 and CDR2: LNHDA and SQIVND (reference sequence). Here the CDR3 DNA reads TGTGCCAGTACCCCCCGACCGGGATCAACTAATGAAAAACTGTTTTTT. Translating gives CASTPRPGSTNEKLFF.

The genes are TRBV4-1 and TRBJ1-2; 8 nucleotides agree with TRBD1. Germline V CDR1 and CDR2: MGHRA, YSYEKL. The V and J ends lost 2 bases and 4 bases, in that order; junction bases with no gene match: 6. This CDR3 has 15 amino acids. The CDR3 nucleotides read TGCGCCAGCAGCCAACCCGGACAGGGCGGCTATGGCTACACCTTC. This gives the protein CASSQPGQGGYGYTF.

This rearrangement joins TRBV29-1 to TRBJ2-3, with 14 bases identical to TRBD2. The CDR3 has 16 residues. V lost 6 bases, J lost 4 bases, and 9 bases stayed unmatched. CDR1 is SQVTM and CDR2 is ANQGSEA in the germline V gene. CDR3 nucleotides: TGCAGCGTCGTCGGGACTAGCGGGAGCAGATCAGATACGCAGTATTTT. Translating it yields CSVVGTSGSRSDTQYF.

The chain uses TRBV6-5 and TRBJ1-2; D unresolved. V lost 0 bases and J lost 7, with 12 bases in between. Germline CDR1 and CDR2: MNHEY and SVGAGI. The CDR3 length is 14 residues. The DNA of the CDR3 is TGTGCCAGCAGTTACTCTCCAGTCTCGGGTGGCTACACCTTC. This translates into CASSYSPVSGGYTF.

This clone has a handful of counts. The V and J genes are TRBV5-4 and TRBJ1-4; tentatively, D is TRBD1 (5 bases). This CDR3 has 14 residues. Germline V lookup: CDR1 SGHNT, CDR2 YYREEE (reference sequence). Trimming removed 0 bases at V and 2 bases at J, with 5 bases between. Here the CDR3 reads CASSLDRTNEKLFF. The CDR3 coding sequence is TGTGCCAGCAGCTTGGACAGGACTAATGAAAAACTGTTTTTT.

This sequence joins TRBV7-6 and TRBJ2-7, with no clear D. CDR3 size: 13 residues. Trimming took off 4 bases at V and 0 bases at J, with 7 bases between the two ends. Germline V CDR1 and CDR2: SGHVS, FNYEAQ. CDR3 nucleotides: TGTGCCAGCAGCTCTGCGAGCTCCTACGAGCAGTACTTC. It is translated as CASSSASSYEQYF.

V is TRBV27 and J is TRBJ1-2; 7 bases fit TRBD1. CDR3 size: 15 residues. The V gene's germline CDR1 is MNHEY and CDR2 SMNVEV (reference sequence). Trimming at V came to 5 bases and at J to 8 bases, leaving 14 bases not matched to a gene. In DNA form, the CDR3 reads TGTGCCAGCAGTAGTTGGGACAGATTTGACGGCGGCTACACCTTC. This translates into CASSSWDRFDGGYTF.

Concerning this clone itself: Additional DNA sequences in this sample encode the identical CDR3. This chain joins TRBV4-1 and TRBJ2-7; the D gene is possibly TRBD2 (7 bases). Germline V gene sequence: CDR1 MGHRA, CDR2 YSYEKL. V lost 0 bases, J lost 7 bases, and 22 bases lay in between. This CDR3 contains 17 residues. In DNA, the CDR3 is TGCGCCAGCAGCCAAGATTCTGGACAGTTCCTCGGGGGGGAGCAGTACTTC. This codes for CASSQDSGQFLGGEQYF.

The genes are TRBV18 and TRBJ2-6, with a weak D call TRBD1 (8 bases). V lost 6 bases and J 0 bases, leaving 27 bases between the germline ends. From germline, CDR1 is KGHSH and CDR2 LQKENI. The CDR3 spans 21 residues. CDR3 protein: CASSGPQGAGGDRSGANVLTF. The DNA for the CDR3 is TGTGCCAGCTCGGGACCTCAGGGGGCAGGGGGGGACCGCTCTGGGGCCAACGTCCTGACTTTC.

This clone has only a few counts. The chain carries TRBV5-1 and TRBJ2-1, with 9 bases that match TRBD1. The germline gives CDR1 SGHRS, CDR2 YFSETQ. The CDR3 loop spans 17 amino acids. With 2 bases clipped from V and 5 bases from J, the junction kept 11 bases outside the gene matches. CDR3 DNA: TGCGCCAGCAGCTTCCGGGACAGGGCTGCGGGCGACAATGAGCAGTTCTTC. Translation: CASSFRDRAAGDNEQFF.